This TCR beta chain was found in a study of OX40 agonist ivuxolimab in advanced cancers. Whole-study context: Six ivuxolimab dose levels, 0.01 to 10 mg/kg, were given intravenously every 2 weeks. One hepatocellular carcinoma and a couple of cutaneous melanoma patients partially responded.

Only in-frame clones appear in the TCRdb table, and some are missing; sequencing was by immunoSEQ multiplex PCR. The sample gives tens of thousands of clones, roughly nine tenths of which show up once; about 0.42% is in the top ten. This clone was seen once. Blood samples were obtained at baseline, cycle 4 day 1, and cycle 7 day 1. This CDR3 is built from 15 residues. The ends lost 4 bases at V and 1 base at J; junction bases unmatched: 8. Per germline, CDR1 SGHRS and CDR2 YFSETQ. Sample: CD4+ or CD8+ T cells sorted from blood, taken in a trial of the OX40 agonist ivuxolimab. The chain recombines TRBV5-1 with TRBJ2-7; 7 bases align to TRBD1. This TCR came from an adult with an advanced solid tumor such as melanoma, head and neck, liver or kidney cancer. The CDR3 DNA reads TGCGCCAGCAGCCCAGGACAGGTTACTTCCTACGAGCAGTACTTC. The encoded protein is CASSPGQVTSYEQYF. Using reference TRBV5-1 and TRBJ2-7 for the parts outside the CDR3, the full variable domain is KAGVTQTPRYLIKTRGQQVTLSCSPISGHRSVSWYQQTPGQGLQFLFEYFSETQRNKGNFPGRFSGRQFSNSRSEMNVSTLELGDSALYLCASSPGQVTSYEQYFGPGTRLTVT.